These 21 T cell receptor beta chains were all obtained from the same sample, sequenced in a study of blood T cells in healthy people across ages. A second PCR, run for about 6 to 11 cycles, used a sample-barcoded 5' primer plus a J-beta primer mix. TCRdb reprocessed the 5' RACE reads via MiXCR and lists one record per CDR3 protein. The profile shows around 1,000,000 distinct CDR3 sequences, almost 25% of them singletons. These data were also reused for a study on T cells of mothers and their children.

Source material: blood. Source of these receptors: a girl under 10 years old in good health.

This clonotype was seen a few times. This chain connects TRBV5-1 to TRBJ1-2; 9 bases agree with TRBD1. The CDR3 has 14 amino acids. Germline-derived CDR1 and CDR2 are SGHRS and YFSETQ. V was pared by 4 bases and J by 3 bases, with 4 bases of the junction left unmatched. The CDR3 here is CASSLRDRDYGYTF. The CDR3 DNA follows: TGCGCCAGCAGCCTCAGGGACAGGGACTATGGCTACACCTTC.

The V and J genes are TRBV3-1 and TRBJ2-7; no clear D gene. CDR1 is LGHDT, CDR2 YNNKEL, per germline (reference sequence). Trimming cost V 1 base and J 2 bases, with 12 bases left between them. The CDR3 sequence is 15 residues long. CDR3 protein: CASSQGWVPPYEQYF. CDR3 nucleotides: TGTGCCAGCAGCCAAGGGTGGGTTCCCCCCTACGAGCAGTACTTC.

V is TRBV28 and J is TRBJ2-5; 16 nucleotides match TRBD2. The DNA end is a closer match to TRBJ2-1, so the J assignment may be wrong. The CDR3 is 17 amino acids. Germline V lookup: CDR1 MDHEN, CDR2 SYDVKM. Here the CDR3 reads CASSLEGLAGGLNEQFF. The CDR3 coding sequence is TGTGCCAGCAGTTTAGAGGGACTAGCGGGAGGGCTTAATGAGCAGTTCTTC.

The V call is TRBV11-2, the J call TRBJ2-1; 8 nucleotides align to TRBD1. In germline, CDR1 is SGHAT, CDR2 FQNNGV. V dropped 4 bases and J dropped 6; count of bases not matched to a gene: 5. This CDR3 contains 14 residues. The CDR3 sequence: CASSSLQGGNEQFF. The CDR3 nucleotides read TGTGCCAGCAGCTCCTTACAGGGGGGCAATGAGCAGTTCTTC. The variable domain in full, with the rest retrieved from reference TRBV11-2 and TRBJ2-1, is EAGVAQSPRYKIIEKRQSVAFWCNPISGHATLYWYQQILGQGPKLLIQFQNNGVVDDSQLPKDRFSAERLKGVDSTLKIQPAKLEDSAVYLCASSSLQGGNEQFFGPGTRLTVL.

The genes are TRBV12-3 or TRBV12-4 and TRBJ1-2, with D hard to call. This CDR3 contains 15 residues. V gave up 7 bases and J gave up 6 bases, with 21 bases separating them. Here the CDR3 reads CASTSFATKRDGYTF. CDR3 in DNA: TGTGCCAGCACCTCCTTTGCAACTAAGCGGGATGGCTACACCTTC.

The chain links TRBV10-3 to TRBJ1-5; D is uncertain. The germline V and J ends were trimmed by 0 bases and 0 bases, with 12 bases remaining between them. Looked up from germline, CDR1 is ENHRY and CDR2 is SYGVKD. CDR3 length: 17 amino acids. The CDR3 sequence: CAISESRYGDSNQPQHF. For the CDR3, the DNA is TGTGCCATCAGTGAGTCGCGGTACGGAGATAGCAATCAGCCCCAGCATTTT.

The CDR3 coding sequence is TGTGCCAGCAGCCAAGGACAGGGTGTGGCGAACACTGAAGCTTTCTTT. This codes for CASSQGQGVANTEAFF. The V call is TRBV3-1, the J call TRBJ1-1; 7 bases map to TRBD1. V was pared by 1 base and J by 1 base, with 6 bases of the junction left unmatched. This CDR3 comprises 16 residues. Per the germline V gene, CDR1 is LGHDT and CDR2 is YNNKEL (reference sequence).

The gene calls are TRBV2 and TRBJ2-5, with D possibly being TRBD1 (6 bases). Trimming pared 3 bases from V and 2 bases from J, leaving 13 bases between. This CDR3 spans 15 amino acids. Germline values: CDR1 SNHLY, CDR2 FYNNEI. CDR3 in amino acids: CASSDPYRAQETQYF. The DNA for the CDR3 is TGTGCCAGCAGTGACCCTTACAGGGCTCAAGAGACCCAGTACTTC.

The rearrangement uses TRBV27 and TRBJ1-2; 8 bases match TRBD1. CDR1 is MNHEY, CDR2 SMNVEV, per germline (reference sequence). The V gene end was trimmed by 8 bases and the J gene end by 4 bases; junction bases not matched to a gene: 6. The CDR3 consists of 13 residues. The CDR3 DNA is TGTGCCAGCGGGGGACAGGCCATCTATGGCTACACCTTC. Translating gives CASGGQAIYGYTF.

The rearrangement links TRBV2 to TRBJ2-7, with 10 bases that match TRBD2. Trimming at V came to 6 bases and at J to 5 bases, leaving 10 bases not matched to a gene. This CDR3 region has 15 residues. Germline assignment: CDR1 SNHLY and CDR2 FYNNEI. The CDR3 sequence: CASRDGASGSNEQYF. The DNA of the CDR3 is TGTGCCAGCAGGGACGGGGCTAGCGGGAGTAACGAGCAGTACTTC.

This clonotype was detected a few times. The chain recombines TRBV13 with TRBJ1-2; TRBD1 matches at 7 bases. Germline CDR1 reads PRHDT; CDR2 reads FYEKMQ (reference sequence). The CDR3 length is 14 residues. Trimming at V came to 8 bases and at J to 6 bases, leaving 12 bases not matched to a gene. The CDR3 spells CASLRGDRAHGYTF. The CDR3 nucleotides read TGTGCCAGCCTAAGAGGGGACAGAGCCCATGGCTACACCTTC.

This clonotype occurred a few times. This rearrangement joins TRBV20-1 to TRBJ1-2; a weak D match, TRBD1 (6 bases). This CDR3 is built from 14 residues. Trimming shortened V by 3 bases and J by 3 bases, and 14 bases separated the two germline ends. From germline, CDR1 is DFQATT and CDR2 SNEGSKA (reference sequence). The CDR3 sequence: CSASVEGGYYGYTF. CDR3 DNA: TGCAGTGCTAGTGTAGAGGGGGGGTACTATGGCTACACCTTC.

The rearrangement uses TRBV7-8 and TRBJ2-5; D unclear. This CDR3 has 12 residues. Between the trimmed V and J ends, which lost 5 bases and 5 bases, there was a span of 9 bases. Looked up from germline, CDR1 is SGHVS and CDR2 is FQNEAQ. CDR3 residues: CASSTAGETQYF. The DNA of the CDR3 is TGTGCCAGCAGCACCGCCGGGGAGACCCAGTACTTC. Drawing the rest from reference TRBV7-8 and TRBJ2-5, the complete variable domain is GAGVSQSPRYKVAKRGQDVALRCDPISGHVSLFWYQQALGQGPEFLTYFQNEAQLDKSGLPSDRFFAERPEGSVSTLKIQRTQQEDSAVYLCASSTAGETQYFGPGTRLLVL.

This sequence joins TRBV28 and TRBJ2-1, with a possible D match to TRBD1 (5 bases). V shed 6 bases and J shed 4 bases, with 16 bases lying between them. The CDR3 contains 15 residues. CDR1 is MDHEN, CDR2 SYDVKM, per germline. CDR3 coding DNA: TGTGCCAGCAGACCAGACTCAACAGGATACAATGAGCAGTTCTTC. Protein: CASRPDSTGYNEQFF. Filled out from reference TRBV28 and TRBJ2-1, the complete variable domain reads DVKVTQSSRYLVKRTGEKVFLECVQDMDHENMFWYRQDPGLGLRLIYFSYDVKMKEKGDIPEGYSVSREKKERFSLILESASTNQTSMYLCASRPDSTGYNEQFFGPGTRLTVL.

CDR3 sequence reads: CASSVDPQGASNYGYTF. The CDR3 region has the DNA TGTGCCAGCAGCGTAGACCCACAGGGGGCATCGAACTATGGCTACACCTTC. This chain links TRBV9 with TRBJ1-2; 9 bases line up with TRBD1. This CDR3 region has 17 residues. V shed 0 bases and J 2 bases; nucleotides not matched to a gene: 8. Germline V gene data show CDR1 as SGDLS and CDR2 as YYNGEE.

The V gene is TRBV10-2, the J gene TRBJ2-5; D is unclear. The CDR3 totals 14 residues. V was trimmed by 2 bases and J by 5 bases, leaving 12 bases between them. Germline V gives CDR1 WSHSY, CDR2 SAAADI. Written as DNA, the CDR3 is TGCGCCAGCAGTGAGATCGACGGGTGGGAGACCCAGTACTTC. Protein sequence: CASSEIDGWETQYF.

The V gene is TRBV12-3 or TRBV12-4, the J gene TRBJ1-1; D remains ambiguous. The germline V and J ends were trimmed by 2 bases and 5 bases, with 15 bases remaining between them. The CDR3 spans 15 residues. The CDR3, as DNA: TGTGCCAGCAGTTTATATCGGGGTATAAGGACTGAAGCTTTCTTT. It codes for CASSLYRGIRTEAFF.

This clonotype was found a few times. In nucleotides, the CDR3 is TGCAGTGCTAGGATAACCCAGCGGGGGCACACAGATACGCAGTATTTT. Its translation: CSARITQRGHTDTQYF. The gene calls are TRBV20-1 and TRBJ2-3, with 8 positions matching TRBD2. The CDR3 loop spans 16 amino acids. Losses at the gene ends were 3 bases for V and 2 bases for J; bases not matched to a gene: 10. In germline, CDR1 is DFQATT, CDR2 SNEGSKA (reference sequence).

This chain connects TRBV6-2 or TRBV6-3 to TRBJ1-4; no reliable D call. The CDR3 has 14 residues. V lost 8 bases to trimming and J lost 0 bases, with 10 bases between them. Germline loops: CDR1 MNHEY, CDR2 SVGEGT. The CDR3 nucleotides read TGTGCCAGCGCGAACGATACAACTAATGAAAAACTGTTTTTT. It codes for CASANDTTNEKLFF.

This clonotype was recorded a few times. The J gene is TRBJ2-7, the V gene TRBV7-9; D remains unclear. The germline V and J ends were trimmed by 3 bases and 4 bases, with 7 bases remaining between them. Germline V gene data show CDR1 as SEHNR and CDR2 as FQNEAQ (reference sequence). The CDR3 covers 12 residues. The CDR3 loop is CASSFNMYEQYF. In DNA form, the CDR3 reads TGTGCCAGCAGCTTTAATATGTACGAGCAGTACTTC.

This clonotype was seen at least ten times. V gene TRBV20-1 combines with J gene TRBJ2-5; TRBD2 matches at 11 bases. The junction had 0 bases not matched to a gene; V was cut back by 5 bases and J by 4 bases. This CDR3 region has 12 residues. In germline, CDR1 is DFQATT, CDR2 SNEGSKA (reference sequence). Written as DNA, the CDR3 is TGCAGTGCTGGACTAGCGGGAGAGACCCAGTACTTC. It encodes CSAGLAGETQYF.